The 27 T cell receptor beta chains listed next were all sequenced from one sample in a study of CD8 T cells in ankylosing spondylitis. From the 5' RACE reads, TCRdb called clonotypes with MiXCR, one entry per CDR3 protein. The sample shows about 180,000 distinct CDR3 sequences, 9.8% of them seen only once. The sample comprised blood, either unsorted or a sorted T cell fraction (not recorded which). Every receptor here comes from a female donor with ankylosing spondylitis or in good health (not recorded which).

This clonotype has a count of ten or more. The chain joins TRBV7-9 to TRBJ2-2; D unclear. Germline assignment: CDR1 SEHNR and CDR2 FQNEAQ (reference sequence). The germline V and J ends were trimmed by 4 bases and 6 bases, with 6 bases remaining between them. The CDR3 spans 12 residues. CDR3 DNA sequence: TGTGCCAGCAGCTCCTCGGCCGGGGAGCTGTTTTTT. Encoded protein: CASSSSAGELFF.

This clonotype was seen more than once but under ten times. This sequence joins TRBV10-3 and TRBJ2-2; D ambiguous. CDR1 and CDR2 (germline): ENHRY, SYGVKD. Trimming took off 1 base at V and 1 base at J, with 10 bases between the two ends. CDR3 length: 16 residues. The CDR3 DNA follows: TGTGCCATCAGTGAGTATGGCGGAATGAACACCGGGGAGCTGTTTTTT. It encodes CAISEYGGMNTGELFF.

This clonotype was seen more than once but under ten times. V is TRBV7-8 and J is TRBJ2-5; perhaps TRBD2 as D (5 bases). V was pared by 5 bases and J by 1 base, with 17 bases between. This CDR3 is built from 16 residues. Germline CDR1 SGHVS, CDR2 FQNEAQ. Here the CDR3 DNA reads TGTGCCAGCAGCCCGCCGGGAAACGGCTTCCAAGAGACCCAGTACTTC. Its translation is CASSPPGNGFQETQYF. Complete variable domain (other parts from reference TRBV7-8 and TRBJ2-5): GAGVSQSPRYKVAKRGQDVALRCDPISGHVSLFWYQQALGQGPEFLTYFQNEAQLDKSGLPSDRFFAERPEGSVSTLKIQRTQQEDSAVYLCASSPPGNGFQETQYFGPGTRLLVL.

The gene calls are TRBV19 and TRBJ2-5; TRBD1 matches at 7 bases. The CDR3 is 15 residues long. Germline V CDR1 and CDR2: LNHDA, SQIVND (reference sequence). Trimming removed 6 bases from V and 2 bases from J; junction bases left unmatched: 9. In DNA form, the CDR3 reads TGTGCCAGTAGGCCGGGACAGAATTTTCAAGAGACCCAGTACTTC. Protein sequence: CASRPGQNFQETQYF.

This clonotype was detected a few times. This sequence joins TRBV4-2 and TRBJ2-3, with TRBD2 matching 8 bases. This CDR3 has 17 amino acids. Germline V lookup: CDR1 LGHNA, CDR2 YNFKEQ. The J segment lost 0 bases and the V segment lost 4 bases, leaving 9 bases of the junction unmatched. This CDR3 is CASSPHLAGTSTDTQYF. CDR3 DNA: TGTGCCAGCAGCCCCCACTTAGCGGGAACCAGCACAGATACGCAGTATTTT.

This clonotype was seen at least ten times. The chain joins TRBV28 to TRBJ1-2; D not resolved. The V gene's germline CDR1 is MDHEN and CDR2 SYDVKM. V was pared by 6 bases and J by 4 bases, with 12 bases between. This CDR3 spans 13 amino acids. The CDR3 here is CASSITTFYGYTF. CDR3 nucleotide sequence: TGTGCCAGCAGCATTACCACTTTCTATGGCTACACCTTC.

This clonotype was seen ten or more times. This chain uses TRBV12-3 or TRBV12-4 with TRBJ2-3; D gene unclear. The CDR3 totals 14 residues. Trimming removed 3 bases at V and 1 base at J, with 8 bases between. The CDR3 bases are TGTGCCAGCAGTTTGGGTTACGGCACAGATACGCAGTATTTT. Translation: CASSLGYGTDTQYF.

In its sample, this clonotype was seen many times. The rearrangement uses TRBV29-1 and TRBJ2-2; 8 bases are shared with TRBD2. The ends lost 3 bases at V and 6 bases at J; junction bases unmatched: 3. Looked up from germline, CDR1 is SQVTM and CDR2 is ANQGSEA. The CDR3 extends over 13 amino acids. CDR3 residues: CSVDGLAPGELFF. CDR3 DNA: TGCAGCGTTGACGGACTAGCCCCCGGGGAGCTGTTTTTT.

The table lists this clonotype with a few counts. This sequence joins TRBV24-1 and TRBJ2-3; maybe TRBD2 (5 bases). V dropped 4 bases and J dropped 5 bases, with 12 bases sitting between them. This CDR3 contains 14 residues. The germline CDR1 and CDR2 sequences are KGHDR and SFDVKD. CDR3 region: CATSESSEGDTQYF. For the CDR3, the DNA is TGTGCCACCAGTGAATCGTCAGAGGGAGATACGCAGTATTTT.

This clonotype has only a few counts. The chain links TRBV9 to TRBJ2-1; possible D gene TRBD2, 7 bases. The germline V gene encodes CDR1 SGDLS and CDR2 YYNGEE. V lost 0 bases, J lost 6 bases, and 19 bases lay in between. The CDR3 covers 17 residues. CDR3 DNA: TGTGCCAGCAGCGTAGGTCCCTTGCAGGGAGGGGGCAATGAGCAGTTCTTC. Translating it yields CASSVGPLQGGGNEQFF.

This clonotype was seen ten or more times. The chain carries TRBV6-5 and TRBJ2-1; D is unresolved. CDR1 is MNHEY and CDR2 is SVGAGI in the germline V gene. This CDR3 is built from 12 residues. The ends were cut back, 0 bases at V and 7 bases at J, with 4 bases in the middle. The CDR3 loop reads CASSYSRNEQFF. CDR3 nucleotides: TGTGCCAGCAGTTACTCTCGTAATGAGCAGTTCTTC.

The table lists this clonotype with many counts. This chain links TRBV12-3 or TRBV12-4 with TRBJ2-2, with D tentatively TRBD2 (5 bases). V was shortened by 10 bases and J by 6 bases, with 12 bases between the two germline ends. The CDR3 runs to 12 residues. The CDR3 protein is CATPGGSGELFF. The CDR3 DNA reads TGTGCCACCCCGGGCGGGTCCGGGGAGCTGTTTTTT.

This clonotype was recorded a few times. In DNA, the CDR3 is TGCAGTGCTAGAGATCAAAAGGGGGCAAGTATTGGCTACACCTTC. The encoded protein is CSARDQKGASIGYTF. The V gene is TRBV20-1, the J gene TRBJ1-2, with 7 bases lining up with TRBD1. The CDR3 length is 15 residues. With V trimmed by 0 bases and J by 7 bases, 11 bases remained unmatched. Germline values: CDR1 DFQATT, CDR2 SNEGSKA (reference sequence).

This chain links TRBV29-1 with TRBJ2-1; D unresolved. The CDR3 loop spans 13 amino acids. The V gene's germline CDR1 is SQVTM and CDR2 ANQGSEA. Trimming took 0 bases from V and 8 from J, leaving 11 bases between them. CDR3 sequence reads: CSVEDGRKHEQFF. The CDR3 DNA reads as TGCAGCGTTGAAGATGGTAGGAAGCATGAGCAGTTCTTC.

Only a few counts were recorded for this clonotype. This chain connects TRBV2 to TRBJ2-1, with D maybe TRBD2 (5 bases). V shed 7 bases and J shed 3 bases, with 16 bases lying between them. The CDR3 loop spans 15 amino acids. CDR1 SNHLY and CDR2 FYNNEI come from the germline V gene. The CDR3 loop reads CASKPEGRIYNEQFF. CDR3 bases: TGTGCCAGCAAACCTGAGGGCCGAATCTACAATGAGCAGTTCTTC.

This clonotype was seen repeatedly, ten times or more. The V and J genes are TRBV29-1 and TRBJ2-1, with 11 nucleotides matching TRBD2. There are 15 residues in the CDR3. Germline assignment: CDR1 SQVTM and CDR2 ANQGSEA. The trim removed 6 bases at V and 4 bases at J, leaving 8 bases unmatched. The CDR3 here is CSVTGLAVDYNEQFF. In DNA, the CDR3 is TGCAGCGTGACGGGACTAGCGGTGGATTACAATGAGCAGTTCTTC.

This clonotype was recorded at least ten times. V usage is TRBV13 and J usage is TRBJ2-7, with 7 positions matching TRBD2. V lost 5 bases to trimming and J lost 3 bases; unmatched junction nucleotides: 19. CDR3 length equals 18 residues. CDR1 PRHDT and CDR2 FYEKMQ come from the germline V gene (reference sequence). In DNA form, the CDR3 reads TGTGCCAGCAGCCCTAGCGCAGGGAGTAGCGGGCCTCACTACGAGCAGTACTTC. Its translation is CASSPSAGSSGPHYEQYF.

This clonotype was seen a handful of times. The chain recombines TRBV4-3 with TRBJ2-7, with TRBD1 matching 9 bases. The length of the CDR3 is 15 residues. CDR1 is LGHNA, CDR2 YSLEER, per germline. The V gene end was trimmed by 1 base and the J gene end by 2 bases; junction bases not matched to a gene: 3. The CDR3 DNA sequence: TGCGCCAGCAGCCAAGGTAGGACAGGGGCCTACGAGCAGTACTTC. It yields the protein CASSQGRTGAYEQYF.

The chain has TRBV7-6 and TRBJ2-5, with 9 bases lining up with TRBD1. The ends lost 3 bases at V and 6 bases at J; junction bases unmatched: 14. The germline CDR1 and CDR2 sequences are SGHVS and FNYEAQ. This CDR3 is built from 17 residues. CDR3 DNA: TGTGCCAGCAGCTTTGTGGTGGACAGGGGCCTTCTACAGACCCAGTACTTC. Translating it yields CASSFVVDRGLLQTQYF.

V is TRBV9 and J is TRBJ2-2; D is undetermined. Germline V gives CDR1 SGDLS, CDR2 YYNGEE. The CDR3 contains 12 residues. V was clipped by 0 bases and J by 6 bases, with 3 bases between them. CDR3 sequence reads: CASSVAPGELFF. CDR3 nucleotides: TGTGCCAGCAGCGTAGCCCCCGGGGAGCTGTTTTTT.

In this sample, this clonotype turned up many times. The chain is built from TRBV7-9 and TRBJ1-1; the D is unclear. CDR1 is SEHNR and CDR2 is FQNEAQ in the germline V gene (reference sequence). The germline V and J ends were trimmed by 10 bases and 3 bases, with 9 bases remaining between them. The CDR3 totals 11 residues. The CDR3 loop is CATSRDTEAFF. The CDR3 coding sequence is TGTGCCACCTCCAGAGACACTGAAGCTTTCTTT.

There are a few counts of this clonotype. The genes are TRBV5-1 and TRBJ2-3; D possibly corresponds to TRBD1 (7 bases). This CDR3 has 19 residues. The germline V gene has CDR1 SGHRS and CDR2 YFSETQ. V was shortened by 1 base and J by 6 bases, with 27 bases between the two germline ends. CDR3 in amino acids: CASSLPPRGGGGLFDTQYF. The CDR3 DNA sequence: TGCGCCAGCAGCTTGCCCCCCAGGGGTGGAGGGGGCCTTTTTGATACGCAGTATTTT.

This clonotype was counted between two and nine times. The chain couples TRBV12-3 or TRBV12-4 to TRBJ2-2; 8 nucleotides agree with TRBD2. The CDR3 is 14 residues long. Germline trimming cut 5 bases from V and 6 bases from J; bases unmatched to any gene: 5. As DNA, the CDR3 is TGTGCCAGCAGTGCCAGCGGGAGCCCCGGGGAGCTGTTTTTT. Its translation is CASSASGSPGELFF.

Many counts were recorded for this clonotype. J is TRBJ1-6 and V is TRBV4-3; no clear D gene. This CDR3 is built from 17 residues. Per germline, CDR1 LGHNA and CDR2 YSLEER. V lost 0 bases, J lost 0 bases, and 9 bases lay in between. The CDR3 is CASSQEAESSYNSPLHF. The CDR3, as DNA: TGCGCCAGCAGCCAAGAAGCGGAAAGCTCCTATAATTCACCCCTCCACTTT.

This clonotype has more than one count but fewer than ten. The chain carries TRBV11-2 and TRBJ2-1; 8 nucleotides agree with TRBD2. CDR1 and CDR2 (germline): SGHAT, FQNNGV. Trimming took 1 base from V and 7 from J; bases not matched to a gene: 6. There are 15 residues in the CDR3. Here the CDR3 reads CASSLAGRVGNEQFF. CDR3 DNA sequence: TGTGCCAGCAGCTTAGCCGGGAGGGTAGGAAATGAGCAGTTCTTC.

This clonotype came up many times. The chain joins TRBV4-3 to TRBJ2-2, with a tentative D call TRBD2 (6 bases). Germline values: CDR1 LGHNA, CDR2 YSLEER. The CDR3 length is 17 residues. V lost 2 bases, J lost 6 bases, and 19 bases lay in between. The CDR3 spells CASSQFRDLGKAGELFF. The DNA of the CDR3 is TGCGCCAGCAGCCAATTCCGGGACTTGGGAAAGGCCGGGGAGCTGTTTTTT.

This clonotype was found a few times. The chain employs TRBV7-9 and TRBJ2-5; perhaps TRBD2 as D (6 bases). The CDR3 consists of 15 residues. Germline V gene lookup returns CDR1 SEHNR and CDR2 FQNEAQ (reference sequence). V was clipped by 3 bases and J by 3 bases, with 14 bases between them. CDR3 region: CASSFYTGEEETQYF. CDR3 DNA sequence: TGTGCCAGCAGCTTTTATACGGGAGAGGAAGAGACCCAGTACTTC.